This T cell receptor beta chain is from a study of cytomegalovirus exposure and HLA in healthy donors (TCRdb year 2017). Study-wide context: An earlier analysis of about 530 of the donors reported under 300 Gb of sequence data and 90 million to 120 million unique TCR beta sequences obtained from about 200 million T cells. A later analysis re-examined previously published TCR beta repertoires from roughly 650 donors and added high-resolution HLA genotyping to investigate patterns of TCR occurrence. Typing coverage differed by locus: A, B, C, DRB1 and DQB1 were typed in about 629-630 donors, DQA1 in 522, DPA1 in around 580, and DPB1 in approximately 450. In an earlier analysis of more than 550 of the donors, high-throughput TCR beta sequencing was used to judge whether each TCR beta V gene segment behaved as functional or pseudogenic. Every discovery cohort repertoire had been produced on one sequencing platform. Approximately 300 gigabases of sequencing data and around 85 million unique TCR sequences made up an early release that covered fewer than 650 HLA-typed donors. Alongside the repertoire data, information on donor age, sex, ethnicity and CMV serostatus was compiled. The study used immunosequencing to profile the T cell repertoires of 666 subjects and linked those repertoires to cytomegalovirus serostatus. Roughly five DR-DQ haplotypes were handled as single units for association and clustering because linkage in the cohort was strong. A later genetic analysis took genome-wide SNP genotypes for about 55% of the 666 donors and used that subset as a discovery cohort. Class I and class II HLA loci were covered by the typing at four-digit resolution. High-throughput TCR immunosequencing, statistical association of individual TCRs with disease status, and machine learning were combined to predict cytomegalovirus infection status. Across some 400 genotyped donors of the cohort, an average of 235,054 unique TCR beta nucleotide sequences per donor were sequenced, and around 20% of those sequences were non-productive. In addition to the first cohort of roughly 700 subjects, a separate validation cohort of approximately 130 different subjects was used. Of the approximately 400 genotyped donors, roughly 80% fell in the genetic ancestry cluster associated with self-reported Caucasian donors. In the later analysis, no new phenotypic data were used to find candidate immune exposures; instead, reliance was placed on TCR beta sequences and their occurrence across donors. The aim of the study was to test whether cataloging public T cell receptors could identify signatures of past pathogen exposure.

To prepare the library, the immunoSEQ multiplex PCR assay was applied. The multiplex PCR relied on a mix of 60 forward primers for TCR Vbeta segments and 13 reverse primers for TCR Jbeta segments. The CDR3 region of rearranged TCR beta genes was amplified from genomic DNA by a multiplex PCR assay. The Illumina HiSeq System was used to sequence the amplified TCR beta libraries as 87-base-pair reads. As for the original processing: A later analysis tallied roughly 76 million unique TCR beta chains across the 640 or so repertoires, and approximately 12 million of those chains were shared by two or more donors. To remove PCR and sequencing errors, raw reads were error-corrected and collapsed into unique sequences using a nearest-neighbor algorithm that merged closely related sequences. Alignment of CDR3 sequences to IMGT reference sequences was used to assign V, D and J gene segments. For a sequence to be retained, a match of at least six nucleotides to both a V gene segment and a J gene segment was required. Rearrangements were called productive when the CDR3 lacked stop codons and stayed in frame with V and J; all others were non-productive. Following IMGT convention, CDR3 was defined as the stretch from the second conserved V-encoded cysteine up to the conserved J-encoded phenylalanine. In an earlier analysis of around 570 of the donors, sequences lacking an unambiguous match to a single V gene segment were excluded. In an earlier analysis of some 590 of the donors, V segments were called functional above 56.7% productive rearrangements and were called segregating when the between-donor standard deviation exceeded 5%. A statistical classification framework was built to diagnose cytomegalovirus status from the catalog of TCR beta chain sequences. A later analysis assigned V and J genes by comparing TCR nucleotide sequences with IMGT/GENE-DB human TR gene sequences. Using the TCRdist pipeline, a later analysis assigned CDR3 sequences along with most-parsimonious VDJ recombination scenarios. A later analysis defined each TCR beta chain by its CDR3 amino acid sequence plus V-gene family, and excluded reads lacking a unique V-gene family. To address suspected cross-contamination and a sequencing artifact, a later analysis removed a few hundred highly shared, low-generation-probability nucleotide sequences. In a later analysis, a clonal expansion index for each public chain was calculated from normalized within-repertoire ranks of inferred template counts. In a later analysis, generation probabilities were computed using a VDJ recombination model fitted to out-of-frame rearrangements, and the results were checked against IGoR. In a later analysis, hypergeometric tests were used to score TCR-TCR, TCR-HLA and TCR-CMV co-occurrence, with a repertoire-size bias correction applied to TCR pairs. A later analysis estimated false discovery rates by permuting HLA or CMV assignments 20 times. A later analysis grouped co-occurring TCRs with DBSCAN, adding TCRdist sequence similarity when clustering within HLA-allele-positive subsets. Repertoires with fewer than 30,000 or more than 120,000 public chains, plus five repertoires with anomalous nucleotide sharing, were excluded from co-occurrence clustering. The table comes from immuneACCESS by way of TCRdb, which keeps in-frame sequences with V and J called. Part of the clones is missing from these tables; in studies checked, under half for an unresolved V gene and the rest for unknown reasons. The V and J calls and clone size come from that table; D and trimming were worked out from the DNA. A total of about 250,000 clones appear in this sample, roughly 84% of them only once. The ten largest make up 0.24% of the sample.

The germline V gene (reference sequence) provides CDR1 LNHDA and CDR2 SQIVND. Trimming takes 3 bases from V and 5 bases from J, and the germline ends sit 10 bases apart. From cysteine to phenylalanine, the CDR3 is 13 amino acids long. Here the CDR3 DNA is all that survives: 39 bases in frame from base 1. The cohort was made up of around 720 healthy bone marrow donors. All cohort members were sampled while nominally healthy, although unrecorded immune exposures were likely present. The donor was CMV seronegative and belonged to the group of 320 or so seronegative cohort members. Every donor gave a peripheral blood sample, and the peripheral blood mononuclear cells from that sample were used for TCR beta sequencing. Genomic DNA extraction from the blood cell samples was performed with the Qiagen DNeasy Blood Extraction Kit. The full study reports these points: The study gave a list of 150 to 200 TCR beta chains associated with cytomegalovirus. Some IMGT-functional V segments, including TRBV6-2 and TRBV6-3, could not be distinguished by the 87-base-pair reads and were therefore excluded. According to a later analysis, most CMV-associated TCR beta chains appeared to be HLA-restricted, and the HLA associations seemed to be driven largely by CMV exposure. A later genetic analysis associated a missense DCLRE1C variant with V-gene and J-gene trimming of TCR beta chains, and an independent cohort replicated the association. In vitro tests confirmed that a few of the cytomegalovirus-associated TCR beta chains recognize cytomegalovirus antigens. It was suggested by the authors that the approach could potentially be generalized to other disease states and immunological phenotypes. At a false discovery rate of 0.05, a later analysis linked some 18,000 TCR beta sequences to specific HLA alleles. Because some donors lacked HLA typing at each locus, the association tests relied only on the typed subset. In a later analysis, the rate of TCR association differed among HLA loci, with DRB1 alleles having the most associated TCRs and HLA-C alleles having the fewest. In a later analysis, HLA-associated TCR beta chains were found to be more clonally expanded and to have lower generation probabilities than equally common non-associated chains. The earlier analysis of about 600 of the donors excluded fewer than 20 rarely observed V segments, including chromosome 9 orphons, because counts were too low. Presence/absence analyses assumed roughly uniform sequencing depth across donors, an assumption that may not hold. This cohort had only TCR beta chains sequenced, and the lack of alpha or paired-chain data limited which features could be detected. Linkage disequilibrium might explain the correlated functional status among segregating V segments, but an unknown experimental factor could not be excluded. While some public TCRs were present in many individuals, most TCR sequences turned up only very rarely across donors. According to a later genetic analysis, donors in an Asian-associated ancestry cluster had fewer N-insertions in productive TCRs than the roughly 700-donor mean. Several of the top co-occurrence clusters appeared to be linked to parvovirus B19, influenza, CMV and Epstein-Barr virus, according to a later analysis. Strong co-occurrence of HLA alleles, especially DR and DQ, made assigning TCR associations to individual alleles difficult. The sequencing pipeline was judged likely to have produced a cluster of highly shared sequence variants as a technical artifact. In both the original and validation cohorts, the classifier was reported to diagnose cytomegalovirus status with high specificity and sensitivity. The only immune exposure information available for the cohort was CMV serostatus. A further reported finding was that TCR beta sequences accurately predicted the HLA-A and HLA-B alleles for most subjects in the first cohort. In an earlier analysis of under 600 of the donors, most TCR beta V segments were observed in productive rearrangements about 87% or about 30% of the time, broadly matching IMGT annotations.

A note on this clone: Its antigen remains unidentified. No base qualities exist here, and no much larger clone lies one base off it.

The rearrangement combines TRBV19 with TRBJ1-1; the D gene is not confidently resolved. The sample taken for sequencing was PBMCs. The receptor's source is a girl aged 2 to 10 in good health and CMV-seronegative. The sequenced DNA: TGTGCCAGTAGTATCGGGTTCCTAACTGAAGCTTTCTTT. This gives the protein CASSIGFLTEAFF.